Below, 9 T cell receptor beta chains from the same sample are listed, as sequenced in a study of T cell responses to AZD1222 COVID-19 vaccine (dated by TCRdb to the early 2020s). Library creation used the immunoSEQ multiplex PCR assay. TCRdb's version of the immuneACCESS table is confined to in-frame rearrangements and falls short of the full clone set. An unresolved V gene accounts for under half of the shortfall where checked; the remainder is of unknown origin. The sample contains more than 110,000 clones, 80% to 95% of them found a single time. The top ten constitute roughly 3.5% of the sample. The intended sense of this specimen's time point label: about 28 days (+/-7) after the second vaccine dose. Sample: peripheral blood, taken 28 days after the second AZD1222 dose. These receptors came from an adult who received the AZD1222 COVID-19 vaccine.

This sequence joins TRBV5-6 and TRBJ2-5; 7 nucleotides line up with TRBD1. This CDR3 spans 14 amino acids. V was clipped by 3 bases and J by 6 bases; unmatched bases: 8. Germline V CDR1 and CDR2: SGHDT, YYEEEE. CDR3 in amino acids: CASSSPTGTKTQYF. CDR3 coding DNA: TGTGCCAGCAGCTCCCCGACAGGGACCAAGACCCAGTACTTC.

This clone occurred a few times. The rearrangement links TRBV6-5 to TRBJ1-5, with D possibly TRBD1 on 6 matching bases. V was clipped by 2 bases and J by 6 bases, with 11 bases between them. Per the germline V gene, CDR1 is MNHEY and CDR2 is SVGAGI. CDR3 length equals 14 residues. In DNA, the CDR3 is TGTGCCAGCAGTTACGGGCAGGGGAGTCAGCCCCAGCATTTT. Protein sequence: CASSYGQGSQPQHF.

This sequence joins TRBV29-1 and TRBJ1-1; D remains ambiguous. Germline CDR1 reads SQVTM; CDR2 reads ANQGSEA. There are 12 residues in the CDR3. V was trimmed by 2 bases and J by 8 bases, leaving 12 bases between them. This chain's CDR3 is CSVEFATAEAFF. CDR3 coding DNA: TGCAGCGTTGAATTTGCAACAGCGGAAGCTTTCTTT.

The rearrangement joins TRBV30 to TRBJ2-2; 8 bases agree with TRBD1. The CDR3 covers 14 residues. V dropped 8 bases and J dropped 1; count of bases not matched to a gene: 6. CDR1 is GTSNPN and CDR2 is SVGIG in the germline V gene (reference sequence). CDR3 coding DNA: TGTGCCGGAACGACAGGGGTGAACACCGGGGAGCTGTTTTTT. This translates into CAGTTGVNTGELFF.

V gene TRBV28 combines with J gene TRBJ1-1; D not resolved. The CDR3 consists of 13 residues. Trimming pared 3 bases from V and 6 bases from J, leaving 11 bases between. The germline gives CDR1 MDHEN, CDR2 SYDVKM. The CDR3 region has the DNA TGTGCCAGCAGTTTGGCCTTGAGATCTGAAGCTTTCTTT. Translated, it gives CASSLALRSEAFF.

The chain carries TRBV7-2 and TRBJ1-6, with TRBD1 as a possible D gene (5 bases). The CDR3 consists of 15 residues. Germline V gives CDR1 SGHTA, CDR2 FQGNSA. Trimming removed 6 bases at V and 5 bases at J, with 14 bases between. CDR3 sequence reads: CASRSHGGDNSPLHF. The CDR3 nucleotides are TGTGCCAGCAGATCCCACGGGGGGGATAATTCACCCCTCCACTTT.

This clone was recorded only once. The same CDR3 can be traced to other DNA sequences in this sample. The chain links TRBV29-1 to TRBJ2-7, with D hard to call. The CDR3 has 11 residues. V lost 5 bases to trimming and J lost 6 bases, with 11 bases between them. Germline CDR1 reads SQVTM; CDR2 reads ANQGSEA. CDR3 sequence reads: CSVRDLGEQYF. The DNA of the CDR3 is TGCAGCGTTCGTGACCTAGGCGAGCAGTACTTC.

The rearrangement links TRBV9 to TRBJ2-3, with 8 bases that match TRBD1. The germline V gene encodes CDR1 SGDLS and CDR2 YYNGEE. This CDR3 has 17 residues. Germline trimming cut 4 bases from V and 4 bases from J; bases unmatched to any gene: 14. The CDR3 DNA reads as TGTGCCAGCAGCTTCAACCCCCAAAGACAGGGGTCAGATACGCAGTATTTT. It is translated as CASSFNPQRQGSDTQYF.

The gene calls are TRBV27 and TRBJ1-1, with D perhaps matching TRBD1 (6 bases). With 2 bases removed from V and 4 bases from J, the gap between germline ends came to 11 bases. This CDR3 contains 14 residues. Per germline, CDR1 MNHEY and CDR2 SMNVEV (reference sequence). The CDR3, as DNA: TGTGCCAGCAGTTTAAACAGGGCAGGCACTGAAGCTTTCTTT. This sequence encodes CASSLNRAGTEAFF.